This paragraph reports one T cell receptor (beta chain). Its antigen is still unknown. The sample comes from a study of T cell responses to AZD1222 COVID-19 vaccine. Looking at the study overall: Pooling was applied to second doses at about 4 or about 12 weeks.

Clones were sequenced by immunoSEQ multiplex PCR, and TCRdb holds only the in-frame ones, with some missing. The repertoire consists of 100,000 or so clones, with over 75% occurring once and the leading ten covering 1.3%. Study outcomes and limitations: Dominant CD4 TCR responses targeted spike regions 160-218 and 743-854.

Germline CDR1 LGHNA, CDR2 YNFKEQ. The CDR3 contains 12 residues. V was cut by 5 bases and J by 7 bases, with 9 bases left in between. The gene calls are TRBV4-2 and TRBJ2-1; tentative D call: TRBD2 (6 bases). The clonotype originates from an adult in good health. The material was peripheral blood, obtained on day 0 of AZD1222 vaccination. In DNA form, the CDR3 reads TGTGCCAGCAGCACCCGGGGGAATGAGCAGTTCTTC. Protein product: CASSTRGNEQFF.